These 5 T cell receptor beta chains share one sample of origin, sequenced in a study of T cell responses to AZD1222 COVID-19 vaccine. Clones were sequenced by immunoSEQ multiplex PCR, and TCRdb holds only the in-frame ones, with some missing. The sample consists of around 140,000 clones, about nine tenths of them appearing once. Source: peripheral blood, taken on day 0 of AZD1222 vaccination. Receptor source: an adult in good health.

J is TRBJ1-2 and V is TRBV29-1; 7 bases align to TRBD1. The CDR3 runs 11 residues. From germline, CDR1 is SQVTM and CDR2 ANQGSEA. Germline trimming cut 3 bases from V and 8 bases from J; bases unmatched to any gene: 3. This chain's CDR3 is CSVDDRDGYTF. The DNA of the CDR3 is TGCAGCGTTGACGACAGGGACGGCTACACCTTC.

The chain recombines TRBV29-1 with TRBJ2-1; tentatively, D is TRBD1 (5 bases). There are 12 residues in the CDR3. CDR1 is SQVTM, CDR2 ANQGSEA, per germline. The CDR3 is CAIQAVADEQFF. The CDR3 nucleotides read TGCGCGATACAGGCGGTTGCGGATGAGCAGTTCTTC.

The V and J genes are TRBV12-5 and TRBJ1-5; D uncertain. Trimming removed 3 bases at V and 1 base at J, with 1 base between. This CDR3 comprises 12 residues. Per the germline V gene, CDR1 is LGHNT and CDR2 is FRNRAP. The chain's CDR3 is CASGFSNQPQHF. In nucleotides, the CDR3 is TGTGCTAGTGGTTTCAGCAATCAGCCCCAGCATTTT.

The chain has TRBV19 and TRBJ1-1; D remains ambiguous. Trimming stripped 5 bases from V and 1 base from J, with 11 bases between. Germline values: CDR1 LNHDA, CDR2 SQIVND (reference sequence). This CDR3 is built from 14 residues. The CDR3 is CASSSPPGNTEAFF. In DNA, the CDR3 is TGTGCCAGTAGTTCTCCCCCAGGGAACACTGAAGCTTTCTTT.

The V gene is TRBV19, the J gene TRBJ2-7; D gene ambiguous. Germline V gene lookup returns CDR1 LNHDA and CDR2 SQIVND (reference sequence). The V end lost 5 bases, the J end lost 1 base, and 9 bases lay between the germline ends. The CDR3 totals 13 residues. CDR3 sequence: CASSDTGSYEQYF. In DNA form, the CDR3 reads TGTGCCAGTAGTGACACTGGATCCTACGAGCAGTACTTC.